This T cell receptor (beta chain) was retrieved from a study of blood T cell repertoires in COVID-19. Overall study context: Samples of COVID-19 (acute and convalescent) were obtained from the United States, Italy and Spain. The analysed material was cDNA or gDNA that came from T cells, B-cell-depleted T cells, or PBMCs.

In the original analysis: Amplified reference gene primers provided the basis for estimating nucleated cell counts. Sequencing was performed with immunoSEQ multiplex PCR; in TCRdb, only in-frame clones are kept and a portion is missing. V, J and clone size are those of that table, while D and trimming were read from the DNA. The profile shows 65,000 to 80,000 clones, around 90% of them singletons. Germline CDR1 SGHTS, CDR2 YDEGEE. This CDR3 comprises 15 residues. V was trimmed by 1 base and J by 4 bases, leaving 11 bases between them. The chain recombines TRBV5-8 with TRBJ2-2; no reliable D call. The source of this sequence is a human donor in a cohort sampled during active COVID-19. The material sequenced was peripheral blood. Written as DNA, the CDR3 is TGTGCCAGCAGCTTGCACATGCCCCTCACCGGGGAGCTGTTTTTT. Protein sequence: CASSLHMPLTGELFF.